This T cell receptor beta chain derives from a study of Graves' ophthalmopathy and Graves' hyperthyroidism (dated by TCRdb to 2017 to 2018). Broadly, across the study: Hyperthyroidism was defined as stable when no progression to ophthalmopathy occurred within 18 months of follow-up. The study used TCR beta repertoire signatures to distinguish Graves' ophthalmopathy from Graves' hyperthyroidism and to predict progression to ophthalmopathy. In total, 135 blood samples were TCR-sequenced: 40 to 45 ophthalmopathy, some 72 hyperthyroidism and 17 hyperthyroidism-to-ophthalmopathy patients. In a handful of hyperthyroidism patients, the T-cell repertoire of thyroid tissue was compared with the T-cell repertoire of blood. To explore V-J signatures distinguishing ophthalmopathy from hyperthyroidism, a discovery set of roughly 98 patients (around 42 ophthalmopathy, roughly 55 stable hyperthyroidism) was enrolled. An independent validation cohort comprised around 20 hyperthyroidism patients and roughly 15 patients who later progressed from hyperthyroidism to ophthalmopathy. After sampling, hyperthyroidism patients received methimazole starting at 30 mg daily, and ophthalmopathy patients received high-dose intravenous methylprednisolone. Overall study outcomes, separate from this receptor: Ophthalmopathy was separated from stable hyperthyroidism by the 13-signature model with 85% to 90% sensitivity and roughly 83% specificity in cross-validation and with 80%/75% in the test set. No statistical method was used to predetermine the sample size, and group allocation was not hidden from the investigators. In validation, the model predicted ophthalmopathy progression with more than 55% sensitivity and 72% to 80% specificity; roughly 11 predicted patients were CT-confirmed with GO in a median of approximately six months. Most of the expanded thyroid clonotypes with a frequency above 0.001 were also detected in blood, and it was suggested that the thyroid immune response may be reflected by blood repertoires.

This clonotype was seen ten or more times. The antigen it binds to is not known. No base-level quality is on record; no much larger clone is a single base apart. Hyperthyroidism patients were newly diagnosed, with disease duration under 2 months, and aged 18 to 65 years. Anyone with other autoimmune diseases, uncontrolled infections, pregnancy or lactation was excluded from the study. Diagnosis was based on clinical symptoms, serum thyroxine, TRAb, thyroid ultrasound and orbital computed tomography. Trizol reagent was used to extract the total RNA, and its quality was then checked on an Agilent 2100 Bioanalyzer. For repertoire sequencing, the TCR beta CDR3 regions were amplified from RNA transcripts. A first-round RT-PCR used HTBI primers with the Qiagen OneStep RT-PCR kit, followed by a second-round multiplex PCR, size selection and purification. Sequencing of the libraries was carried out on an Illumina HiSeq2000 in paired-end mode with 100 bp reads. The study's own analysis went as follows. Reads were processed with SOAPnuke, discarding reads with adapters, uncalled bases, mean Phred below 15, or no exact constant-primer or identifier match. High-quality paired reads were merged with COPE v1.2.5. Each unique nucleotide sequence was treated as a clonotype, and MiTCR v1.1 was used to align the clonotypes to the IMGT TRB V, D and J references. The analysis was limited to V-J combinations with a frequency above 0.0001, which together covered 99.2% of repertoires. For each V-J combination, a TCR clonal expansion and chaos score was defined as the ratio of F50 clonal expansion to chaos observed in the TCRdist matrix. Welch's t-statistics and random forest were used to reduce features to approximately 13 V-J combinations, which were fed into a naive Bayes classifier. The similarity between thyroid and blood repertoires was quantified using the Morisita-Horn index. TCRdb cleaned the public reads at Q25 with fastp, built clones with MiXCR and kept in-frame beta chains. Identical CDR3 proteins give one entry, which carries the most common genes and DNA. The V and J calls, along with clone size, are taken from TCRdb and not from the paper's own processing. The sample data list over a million distinct CDR3 sequences, and about 38% of these were observed just once. Of the sample, 8.5% to 14% is held by the ten largest clones.

The TCR sequence derives from an adult man with Graves' hyperthyroidism. The material sequenced was peripheral blood or thyroid tissue (not recorded which).

The CDR3 in this case is CASSFYSPLHF. The bases read TGTGCCAGCAGCTTCTATTCACCCCTCCACTTT. This sequence uses TRBV7-2 and TRBJ1-6; no D gene can be assigned with confidence. CDR1 is given as SGHTA and CDR2 as FQGNSA, both from the germline V gene. From cysteine to phenylalanine, the CDR3 is 11 amino acids long. The read is trimmed to its CDR3 DNA, 33 bases read in frame from base 1. Trimming costs V 3 bases and J 8 bases, and their ends lie 2 bases apart.